This TCR beta chain was sequenced during a study of blood T cell repertoires in COVID-19. Study context: The United States, Italy and Spain supplied acute and convalescent COVID-19 samples. The cDNA or gDNA used as material had been derived from T cells, B-cell-depleted T cells, or PBMCs.

As handled by the study authors: Cell counts per sample came from amplifying reference gene primers. Method: immunoSEQ multiplex PCR; TCRdb's copy keeps in-frame clones and lacks some. The DNA was the basis for D and trimming; V, J and clone size are from that table. The sample lists some 140,000 clones, about 81% occurring once. CDR1 and CDR2 (germline): LNHNV, YYDKDF (reference sequence). The CDR3 sequence is 16 residues long. Trimming shortened V by 0 bases and J by 0 bases, and 12 bases separated the two germline ends. The gene calls are TRBV15 and TRBJ2-7; no firm D call. The sample consisted of peripheral blood. The sequence derives from a woman aged 80 or older with acute or convalescent COVID-19. The CDR3 loop is CATSRDLSVSSYEQYF. In DNA, the CDR3 is TGTGCCACCAGCAGAGATCTATCGGTAAGCTCCTACGAGCAGTACTTC.